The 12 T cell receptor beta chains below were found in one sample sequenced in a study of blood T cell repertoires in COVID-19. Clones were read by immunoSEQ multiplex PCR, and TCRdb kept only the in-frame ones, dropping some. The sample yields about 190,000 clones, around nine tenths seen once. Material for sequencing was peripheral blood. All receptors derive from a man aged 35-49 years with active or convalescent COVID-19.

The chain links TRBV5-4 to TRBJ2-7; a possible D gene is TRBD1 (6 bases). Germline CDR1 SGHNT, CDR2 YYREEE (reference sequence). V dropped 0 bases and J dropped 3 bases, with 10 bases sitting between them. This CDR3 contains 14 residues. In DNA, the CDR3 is TGTGCCAGCAGCTTGGGAAGGGGGAACTACGAGCAGTACTTC. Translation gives CASSLGRGNYEQYF.

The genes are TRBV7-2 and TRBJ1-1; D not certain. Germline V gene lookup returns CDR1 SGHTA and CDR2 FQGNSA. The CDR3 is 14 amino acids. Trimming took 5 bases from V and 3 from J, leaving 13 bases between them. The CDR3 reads CASSRGRADTEAFF. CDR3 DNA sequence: TGTGCCAGCAGCCGGGGAAGGGCGGACACTGAAGCTTTCTTT.

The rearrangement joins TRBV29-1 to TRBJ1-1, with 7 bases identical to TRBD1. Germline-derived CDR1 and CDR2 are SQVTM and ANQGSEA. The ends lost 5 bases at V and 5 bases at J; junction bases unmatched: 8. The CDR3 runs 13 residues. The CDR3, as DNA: TGCAGCGTTTCAGACAGGGAGGATACTGAAGCTTTCTTT. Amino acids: CSVSDREDTEAFF.

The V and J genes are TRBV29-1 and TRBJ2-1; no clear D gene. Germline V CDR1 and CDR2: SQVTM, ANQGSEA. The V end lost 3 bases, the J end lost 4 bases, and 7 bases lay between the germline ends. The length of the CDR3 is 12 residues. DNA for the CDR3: TGCAGCGTTGACGACACATACAATGAGCAGTTCTTC. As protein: CSVDDTYNEQFF.

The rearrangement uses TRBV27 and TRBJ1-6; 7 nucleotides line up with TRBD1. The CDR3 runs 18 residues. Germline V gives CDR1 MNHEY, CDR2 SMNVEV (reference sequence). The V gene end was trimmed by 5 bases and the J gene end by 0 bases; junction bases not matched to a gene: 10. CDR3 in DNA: TGTGCCAGCAGTCGAGAGACAGGGCCTAGCTCCTATAATTCACCCCTCCACTTT. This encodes CASSRETGPSSYNSPLHF.

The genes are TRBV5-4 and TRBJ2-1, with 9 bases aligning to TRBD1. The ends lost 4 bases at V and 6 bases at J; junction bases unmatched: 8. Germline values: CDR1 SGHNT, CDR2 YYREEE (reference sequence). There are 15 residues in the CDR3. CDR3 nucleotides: TGTGCCAGCAGCGTACGGGACAGGGTAACCAATGAGCAGTTCTTC. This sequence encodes CASSVRDRVTNEQFF. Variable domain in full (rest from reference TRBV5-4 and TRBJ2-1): ETGVTQSPTHLIKTRGQQVTLRCSSQSGHNTVSWYQQALGQGPQFIFQYYREEENGRGNFPPRFSGLQFPNYSSELNVNALELDDSALYLCASSVRDRVTNEQFFGPGTRLTVL.

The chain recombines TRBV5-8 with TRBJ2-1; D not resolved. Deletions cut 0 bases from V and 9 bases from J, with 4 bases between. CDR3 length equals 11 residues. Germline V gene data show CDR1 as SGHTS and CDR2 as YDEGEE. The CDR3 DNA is TGTGCCAGCAGCTTGGTGAGTGAGCAGTTCTTC. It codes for CASSLVSEQFF.

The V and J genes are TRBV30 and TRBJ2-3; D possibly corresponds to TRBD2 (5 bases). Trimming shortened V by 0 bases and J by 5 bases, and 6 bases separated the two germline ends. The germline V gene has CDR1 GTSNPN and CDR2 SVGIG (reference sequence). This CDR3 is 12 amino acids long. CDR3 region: CAWSVLGDTQYF. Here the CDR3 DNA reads TGTGCCTGGAGTGTACTAGGAGATACGCAGTATTTT.

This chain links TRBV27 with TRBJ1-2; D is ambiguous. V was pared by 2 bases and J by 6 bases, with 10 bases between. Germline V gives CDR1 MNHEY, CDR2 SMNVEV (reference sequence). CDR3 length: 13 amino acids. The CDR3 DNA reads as TGTGCCAGCAGTTTAGGGCAGGAAAATGGCTACACCTTC. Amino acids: CASSLGQENGYTF.

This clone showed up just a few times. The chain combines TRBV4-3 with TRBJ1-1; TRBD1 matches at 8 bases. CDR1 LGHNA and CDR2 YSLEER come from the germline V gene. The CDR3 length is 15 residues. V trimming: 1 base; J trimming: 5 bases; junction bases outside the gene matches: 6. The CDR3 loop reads CASSQGTGRLTEAFF. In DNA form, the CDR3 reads TGCGCCAGCAGCCAAGGGACAGGGAGGCTTACTGAAGCTTTCTTT.

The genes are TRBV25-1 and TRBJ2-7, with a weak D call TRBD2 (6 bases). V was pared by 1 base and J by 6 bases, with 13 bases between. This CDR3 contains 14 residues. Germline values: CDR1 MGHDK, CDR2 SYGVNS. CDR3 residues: CASSEFGGWLEQYF. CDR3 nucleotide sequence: TGTGCCAGCAGTGAATTCGGGGGATGGCTCGAGCAGTACTTC.

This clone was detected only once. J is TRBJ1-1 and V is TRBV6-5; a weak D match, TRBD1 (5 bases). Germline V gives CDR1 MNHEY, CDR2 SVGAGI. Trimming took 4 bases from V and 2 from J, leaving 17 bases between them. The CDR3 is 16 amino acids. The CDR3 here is CASSFIYRPINTEAFF. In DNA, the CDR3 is TGTGCCAGCAGTTTCATTTACAGGCCTATTAACACTGAAGCTTTCTTT.